This T cell receptor (beta chain) was obtained from a study of blood T cell repertoires in COVID-19. Some clones are missing from TCRdb's copy, which holds only in-frame ones; the method was immunoSEQ multiplex PCR. The sample gives some 400,000 clones, around 87% of which show up once; roughly 3.1% is in the top ten. The CDR3 runs to 11 residues. CDR1 is SEHNR and CDR2 is FQNEAQ in the germline V gene (reference sequence). The V gene end was trimmed by 2 bases and the J gene end by 15 bases; junction bases not matched to a gene: 2. The sample was peripheral blood. This receptor was obtained from a human donor in a cohort sampled during active COVID-19. The chain carries TRBV7-9 and TRBJ2-1; 9 bases map to TRBD2. The CDR3 sequence is CASSLSGGLFF. CDR3 in DNA: TGTGCCAGCAGCTTAAGCGGGGGGCTGTTCTTC.